This is a list of T cell receptor beta chains from one sample in a study of spatial heterogeneity in lung cancer. TCRdb itself ran the 5' RACE reads through MiXCR, one entry per CDR3 protein. The sample has under 8,500 distinct CDR3 sequences, roughly 9.6% seen once. Sample: lung tumor tissue, taken at surgery. These TCRs come from a male donor with early-stage non-small cell lung cancer. CDR3s include the opening cysteine and the closing phenylalanine or tryptophan. Fields, in order: D gene, clone size, J gene, V gene, CDR3 protein, CDR3 DNA. A D gene is named only where the DNA matches it firmly. Clone size is stated in some rows and not others, as once, few, many or a class when expanded.

D: NA
size: few
J: TRBJ1-1
V: TRBV9
CDR3: CASSVQPADTEAFF
DNA: TGTGCCAGCAGCGTACAACCGGCGGACACTGAAGCTTTCTTT

D: NA
size: medium-sized
J: TRBJ2-2
V: TRBV10-3
CDR3: CAISGENTGELFF
DNA: TGTGCCATCAGTGGGGAGAACACCGGGGAGCTGTTTTTT

D: NA
size: many
J: TRBJ2-1
V: TRBV19
CDR3: CASYGSYNEQFF
DNA: TGTGCCAGTTACGGGAGTTACAATGAGCAGTTCTTC

D: TRBD2
size: medium-sized
J: TRBJ2-2
V: TRBV3-1
CDR3: CASSPSGSGSTGELFF
DNA: TGTGCCAGCAGTCCTAGCGGGAGCGGTTCGACCGGGGAGCTGTTTTTT

D: TRBD1
size: medium-sized
J: TRBJ2-5
V: TRBV11-3
CDR3: CASSLEGGATQYF
DNA: TGTGCCAGCAGCTTAGAAGGGGGCGCGACCCAGTACTTC

D: NA
size: NA
J: TRBJ1-2
V: TRBV19
CDR3: CASSIDETIPIGGYTF
DNA: TGTGCCAGTAGTATAGACGAGACAATCCCTATCGGTGGCTACACCTTC

D: TRBD2
size: medium-sized
J: TRBJ2-3
V: TRBV6-5
CDR3: CASSRGLAASTDTQYF
DNA: TGTGCCAGCAGCCGCGGACTAGCGGCTAGCACAGATACGCAGTATTTT

D: NA
size: many
J: TRBJ2-1
V: TRBV10-3
CDR3: CAIREQGRGNNEQFF
DNA: TGTGCCATCAGGGAACAGGGAAGAGGCAACAATGAGCAGTTCTTC

D: NA
size: many
J: TRBJ1-1
V: TRBV4-1
CDR3: CASSQVFSGRMNTEAFF
DNA: TGCGCCAGCAGCCAAGTTTTTTCGGGACGGATGAACACTGAAGCTTTCTTT

D: NA
size: medium-sized
J: TRBJ2-2
V: TRBV7-9
CDR3: CASSGFWAGELFF
DNA: TGTGCCAGCAGCGGATTTTGGGCCGGGGAGCTGTTTTTT

D: NA
size: many
J: TRBJ2-1
V: TRBV12-5
CDR3: CASGLATYNEQFF
DNA: TGTGCTAGTGGTTTGGCTACCTACAATGAGCAGTTCTTC

D: TRBD1
size: NA
J: TRBJ2-3
V: TRBV18
CDR3: CASSPGQSTDTQYF
DNA: TGTGCCAGCTCACCGGGACAGAGCACAGATACGCAGTATTTT

D: NA
size: many
J: TRBJ1-1
V: TRBV10-3
CDR3: CAIRSREGNTEAFF
DNA: TGTGCCATCAGGAGCAGGGAGGGGAACACTGAAGCTTTCTTT

D: TRBD1
size: many
J: TRBJ1-1
V: TRBV12-5
CDR3: CASGLKGGEGRNTEAFF
DNA: TGTGCTAGTGGTTTGAAAGGGGGCGAGGGGAGGAACACTGAAGCTTTCTTT

D: NA
size: many
J: TRBJ1-5
V: TRBV11-2
CDR3: CASSLRGKGNQPQHF
DNA: TGTGCCAGCAGCTTGAGAGGGAAAGGCAATCAGCCCCAGCATTTT

D: NA
size: medium-sized
J: TRBJ2-1
V: TRBV7-2
CDR3: CASSSWDEQFF
DNA: TGTGCCAGCAGCTCCTGGGATGAGCAGTTCTTC

D: NA
size: many
J: TRBJ1-5
V: TRBV7-9
CDR3: CASSFGGENQPQHF
DNA: TGTGCCAGCAGCTTTGGGGGAGAGAATCAGCCCCAGCATTTT

D: NA
size: many
J: TRBJ1-1
V: TRBV9
CDR3: CASSVATAKNTEAFF
DNA: TGTGCCAGCAGCGTAGCTACAGCCAAGAACACTGAAGCTTTCTTT

D: NA
size: many
J: TRBJ2-7
V: TRBV5-1
CDR3: CASSLEDSDYEQYF
DNA: TGCGCCAGCAGCTTGGAGGACAGCGACTACGAGCAGTACTTC

D: NA
size: NA
J: TRBJ2-3
V: TRBV18
CDR3: CASSPPSTDTQYF
DNA: TGTGCCAGCTCACCACCCTCCACAGATACGCAGTATTTT

D: NA
size: many
J: TRBJ1-2
V: TRBV14
CDR3: CASSQLTRGDYTF
DNA: TGTGCCAGCAGCCAACTAACCCGCGGAGACTACACCTTC

D: TRBD1
size: medium-sized
J: TRBJ2-5
V: TRBV20-1
CDR3: CSASPGTGLQETQYF
DNA: TGCAGTGCTAGCCCCGGGACAGGACTCCAAGAGACCCAGTACTTC

D: TRBD2
size: many
J: TRBJ2-3
V: TRBV28
CDR3: CASSLERGALTDTQYF
DNA: TGTGCCAGCAGTTTAGAGCGGGGGGCTCTCACAGATACGCAGTATTTT

D: NA
size: NA
J: TRBJ2-2
V: TRBV12-3/TRBV12-4
CDR3: CASTTSGVTNTGELFF
DNA: TGTGCCAGCACAACCTCCGGAGTGACGAACACCGGGGAGCTGTTTTTT

D: NA
size: many
J: TRBJ1-5
V: TRBV28
CDR3: CASRGNNQPQHF
DNA: TGTGCCAGCAGAGGGAACAATCAGCCCCAGCATTTT

D: TRBD2
size: many
J: TRBJ2-1
V: TRBV5-6
CDR3: CASSSVAGGPYNEQFF
DNA: TGTGCCAGCAGCTCGGTAGCGGGAGGGCCCTACAATGAGCAGTTCTTC

D: NA
size: many
J: TRBJ1-2
V: TRBV20-1
CDR3: CSARTAVTYGYTF
DNA: TGCAGTGCGAGGACAGCAGTAACCTATGGCTACACCTTC

D: TRBD1
size: NA
J: TRBJ1-1
V: TRBV27
CDR3: CASSSLQTGRAEAFF
DNA: TGTGCCAGCAGTTCCTTACAGACAGGGAGGGCTGAAGCTTTCTTT

D: NA
size: many
J: TRBJ2-5
V: TRBV5-1
CDR3: CASSNGDAQETQYF
DNA: TGCGCCAGCAGCAACGGGGACGCCCAAGAGACCCAGTACTTC

D: NA
size: many
J: TRBJ2-7
V: TRBV20-1
CDR3: CSARLWAYEQYF
DNA: TGCAGTGCCAGATTATGGGCCTACGAGCAGTACTTC

D: NA
size: many
J: TRBJ2-1
V: TRBV30
CDR3: CALGGGGPNEQFF
DNA: TGTGCTCTCGGGGGAGGGGGGCCCAATGAGCAGTTCTTC

D: NA
size: many
J: TRBJ1-1
V: TRBV7-9
CDR3: CASSYRQRNTEAFF
DNA: TGTGCCAGCAGCTACCGCCAAAGGAACACTGAAGCTTTCTTT

D: TRBD2
size: many
J: TRBJ2-4
V: TRBV7-3
CDR3: CASSLGGSSNIQYF
DNA: TGTGCCAGCAGCTTAGGCGGGAGCTCAAACATTCAGTACTTC

D: NA
size: once
J: TRBJ2-5
V: TRBV29-1
CDR3: CSVVMGVQETQYF
DNA: TGCAGCGTTGTGATGGGGGTCCAAGAGACCCAGTACTTC

D: TRBD1
size: many
J: TRBJ1-2
V: TRBV2
CDR3: CASSWGQGVSNYGYTF
DNA: TGTGCCAGCAGTTGGGGACAGGGGGTCTCCAACTATGGCTACACCTTC

D: NA
size: many
J: TRBJ2-5
V: TRBV3-1
CDR3: CASSLPGAEGETQYF
DNA: TGTGCCAGCAGCCTCCCCGGAGCTGAGGGAGAGACCCAGTACTTC

D: NA
size: medium-sized
J: TRBJ2-2
V: TRBV4-1
CDR3: CASSQGSAVTGELFF
DNA: TGCGCCAGCAGCCAAGGGTCGGCGGTCACCGGGGAGCTGTTTTTT

D: TRBD2
size: many
J: TRBJ2-3
V: TRBV5-1
CDR3: CASSRAGGSGSDTQYF
DNA: TGCGCCAGCAGCCGAGCGGGGGGGAGTGGCTCAGATACGCAGTATTTT

D: TRBD2
size: many
J: TRBJ2-4
V: TRBV6-1
CDR3: CASSEEWGGPGLAGAGTKNIQYF
DNA: TGTGCCAGCAGTGAAGAGTGGGGGGGGCCGGGACTAGCGGGAGCCGGAACCAAAAACATTCAGTACTTC

D: NA
size: NA
J: TRBJ1-1
V: TRBV7-2
CDR3: CASSLQQGTEAFF
DNA: TGTGCCAGCAGTTTGCAACAGGGAACTGAAGCTTTCTTT

D: NA
size: many
J: TRBJ2-1
V: TRBV6-1
CDR3: CASRKGEQDYNEQFF
DNA: TGTGCCAGCAGGAAGGGTGAACAGGATTACAATGAGCAGTTCTTC

D: NA
size: many
J: TRBJ1-2
V: TRBV28
CDR3: CASSPRTRLYGYTF
DNA: TGTGCCAGCAGTCCCCGGACTCGACTCTATGGCTACACCTTC

D: TRBD1
size: many
J: TRBJ1-2
V: TRBV5-6
CDR3: CASSPGTGSSYGYTF
DNA: TGTGCCAGCAGCCCCGGGACAGGGAGTTCGTATGGCTACACCTTC

D: NA
size: many
J: TRBJ1-1
V: TRBV27
CDR3: CASSWVGDTEAFF
DNA: TGTGCCAGCAGTTGGGTAGGCGACACTGAAGCTTTCTTT

D: TRBD1
size: few
J: TRBJ2-1
V: TRBV5-6
CDR3: CASSGGTGTSYNEQFF
DNA: TGTGCCAGCAGCGGGGGGACAGGGACCTCCTACAATGAGCAGTTCTTC

D: NA
size: medium-sized
J: TRBJ1-6
V: TRBV27
CDR3: CASSWMTASYNSPLHF
DNA: TGTGCCAGCAGTTGGATGACAGCTTCCTATAATTCACCCCTCCACTTT

D: NA
size: many
J: TRBJ1-1
V: TRBV9
CDR3: CASSVQGMNTEAFF
DNA: TGTGCCAGCAGCGTCCAGGGGATGAACACTGAAGCTTTCTTT

D: NA
size: medium-sized
J: TRBJ1-2
V: TRBV3-1
CDR3: CASSQGGVNYGYTF
DNA: TGTGCCAGCAGCCAGGGGGGGGTTAACTATGGCTACACCTTC